This T cell receptor beta chain was captured by sequencing in a study of T cell clonotyping in hematopoietic cell transplantation. Study-level findings and limits: CD4 and CD8 repertoire contributions could not be separated without sorting.

Profiled with immunoSEQ multiplex PCR; TCRdb holds only in-frame clones, not every one. The repertoire holds more than 10,000 clones, about 93% seen once, with 1.2% in the top ten. This clone was detected a few times. Its antigen is not known. V lost 7 bases to trimming and J lost 6 bases, with 16 bases between them. Germline lookup yields CDR1 SNHLY and CDR2 FYNNEI. The length of the CDR3 is 14 residues. The chain is built from TRBV2 and TRBJ2-4, with D perhaps matching TRBD1 (6 bases). The TCR sequence derives from a man aged 25 to 40 in good health. Some clones in this sample may be carry-over from other donors' samples. Material: peripheral blood mononuclear cells. CDR3 coding DNA: TGTGCCAGCAAACTACAGGGCCTTGCAAACATTCAGTACTTC. It is translated as CASKLQGLANIQYF.